The rows below give T cell receptor beta chains drawn from one sample of a study of technical replicates of blood from a few donors. Only in-frame clones appear in the TCRdb table, and some are missing; sequencing was by immunoSEQ multiplex PCR. Found here are tens of thousands of clones, around 87% of them singletons; the top ten hold 5% to 6.5%. The sample comprised PBMCs. These receptors were collected from a human donor in good health. Some clones in this sample may be carry-over from other donors' samples. Both conserved end residues are part of each CDR3. Each record gives: V gene, J gene, D gene, clone size, CDR3 protein, CDR3 DNA. D genes are given only for firm matches. The size of a clone is reported for some rows only, either as once, few or many, or as a class for expanded clones.

TRBV29-1	TRBJ1-2	NA	NA	CSDREEYGYTF	TGCAGCGATCGAGAAGAATATGGCTACACCTTC
TRBV6-1	TRBJ2-6	NA	NA	CASSVSSGANVLTF	TGTGCCAGCAGTGTTAGCTCTGGGGCCAACGTCCTGACTTTC
TRBV7-3	TRBJ2-7	NA	NA	CASSLGDTYEQYF	TGTGCCAGCAGCTTGGGGGACACCTACGAGCAGTACTTC
TRBV7-2	TRBJ1-2	TRBD1	NA	CASSLDRDSLYGYTF	TGTGCCAGCAGCTTAGACCGGGACAGCCTCTATGGCTACACCTTC
TRBV7-3	TRBJ2-4	TRBD2	NA	CASSSESGSQYF	TGTGCCAGCAGCTCTGAAAGCGGGAGTCAGTACTTC
TRBV9	TRBJ2-1	TRBD2	NA	CASSRGAGGYNEQFF	TGTGCCAGCAGCCGCGGAGCGGGGGGGTACAATGAGCAGTTCTTC
TRBV19	TRBJ2-5	NA	NA	CASSTASGPGETQYF	TGTGCCAGTAGTACCGCCTCCGGACCGGGGGAGACCCAGTACTTC
TRBV15	TRBJ1-1	TRBD1	NA	CATSRPSGQGTREAFF	TGTGCCACCAGCAGACCCTCCGGACAGGGAACACGAGAAGCTTTCTTT
TRBV7-2	TRBJ2-7	NA	once	CASSRPRGKGYEQYF	TGTGCCAGCAGTCGCCCGCGGGGAAAAGGGTACGAGCAGTACTTC
TRBV5-1	TRBJ2-3	TRBD2	NA	CASSTGTSGLTDTQYF	TGCGCCAGCAGCACCGGGACTAGCGGACTAACAGATACGCAGTATTTT
TRBV4-1	TRBJ2-3	NA	NA	CASSQGLSTDTQYF	TGCGCCAGCAGCCAGGGGCTTTCGACAGATACGCAGTATTTT